This T cell receptor (beta chain) was identified in a study of T cells after yellow fever vaccination. Findings and caveats of the study: Peak timing came faster in the weaker secondary response, day 5 versus 15.

With 3 bases clipped from V and 6 bases from J, the junction kept 4 bases outside the gene matches. The CDR3 is 13 amino acids. The germline V gene has CDR1 SGHTA and CDR2 FQGNSA. This clonotype has just a few counts. No antigen is known for it. Universal primer sites and UMIs were introduced during 5'RACE template-switching synthesis of TCR cDNA. TCRdb processed the 5' RACE reads anew with MiXCR; each CDR3 protein has one entry. The sample consists of around 160,000 distinct CDR3 sequences, more than 5.5% of them appearing once. The chain links TRBV7-2 to TRBJ2-7; 8 nucleotides agree with TRBD1. The material sequenced was CD4+ T cells sorted from PBMCs, taken less than 6 days after the first yellow fever vaccination. The source is a man aged 18 to 35 who received the YFV17D yellow fever vaccine. Here the CDR3 DNA reads TGTGCCAGCAGCTTGGTACAGGGGGGCGAGCAGTACTTC. Its translation is CASSLVQGGEQYF.